These T cell receptor beta chains were read from a single sample in a study of response to subunit inactivated influenza vaccine. TCRdb called the RT-PCR reads again in MiXCR, with one record for every CDR3 protein. The sample yields approximately 500,000 distinct CDR3 sequences, roughly 13% seen once. The sequences come from PBMCs from blood, collected more than 35 days after vaccination. The receptors come from a man aged 50 to 59 who received an inactivated influenza vaccine. The CDR3 runs from the conserved cysteine through the conserved F or W. Each record gives: clone size, V gene, D gene, CDR3 length, J gene, CDR3 DNA, CDR3 protein. The D gene is left open where the match is weak. Size is omitted from some rows. Given values are once, few, many or a class for expanded clones.

>few|TRBV29-1|NA|13|TRBJ2-1
TGCAGCGTTTCTCTGGACCCCTACAATGAGCAGTTCTTC
CSVSLDPYNEQFF
>NA|TRBV10-3|NA|17|TRBJ2-3
TGTGCCATCAGTGCCCGGGGTATCGGCCTTAGCACAGATACGCAGTATTTT
CAISARGIGLSTDTQYF
>NA|TRBV12-3/TRBV12-4|NA|15|TRBJ1-1
TGTGCCAGCCAATTTGGGGAGATTGGGAACACTGAAGCTTTCTTT
CASQFGEIGNTEAFF
>NA|TRBV6-1|TRBD2|15|TRBJ2-1
TGTGCCAGCAGACAACTAGCGGGGGGTTACAATGAGCAGTTCTTC
CASRQLAGGYNEQFF
>many|TRBV29-1|TRBD1|13|TRBJ1-1
TGCAGCGTTGAAGTTTCAGCGACAGGGAAGGCTTTCTTT
CSVEVSATGKAFF
>NA|TRBV2|TRBD2|16|TRBJ2-1
TGTGCCAGCAGCCTAGGACTAGCGCGACTCCACAATGAGCAGTTCTTC
CASSLGLARLHNEQFF
>few|TRBV20-1|TRBD2|17|TRBJ2-5
TGCAGTGCTAGAGATTGGCGACTAGCGGGAGTTCGAGAGACCCAGTACTTC
CSARDWRLAGVRETQYF
>many|TRBV5-1|NA|13|TRBJ1-6
TGCGCCAGCAGCTTGGCCAGTACTACCGAGCTCCACTTT
CASSLASTTELHF
>NA|TRBV14|NA|14|TRBJ1-1
TGTGCCAGCAGCCAAGGGTCGAGAGGAACTGAAGCTTTCTTT
CASSQGSRGTEAFF
>few|TRBV7-9|NA|17|TRBJ2-7
TGTGCCAGCAGCTTAGCGCTGGGTAAGGGGACCCCCTACGAGCAGTACTTC
CASSLALGKGTPYEQYF
>few|TRBV5-1|TRBD2|15|TRBJ2-1
TGCGCCAGCAGCAAAGGACTAGCGGGAGCTGGGGAGCAGTTCTTC
CASSKGLAGAGEQFF
>NA|TRBV20-1|NA|10|TRBJ2-5
TGCAGTGCTAGTCAGTTTACCCAGTACTTC
CSASQFTQYF
>many|TRBV12-3/TRBV12-4|NA|11|TRBJ2-7
TGTGCCAGCAGTTTCATTTACGAGCAGTACTTC
CASSFIYEQYF
>many|TRBV12-3/TRBV12-4|NA|15|TRBJ2-2
TGTGCCAGCAGCACCCGGAAGGGGAACACCGGGGAGCTGTTTTTT
CASSTRKGNTGELFF
>NA|TRBV12-3/TRBV12-4|TRBD2|13|TRBJ2-3
TGTGCCAGCAGTTTAGGGGACGCGGGGGTGCAGTATTTT
CASSLGDAGVQYF
>NA|TRBV5-6|NA|15|TRBJ2-2
TGTGCCAGCAGCTTGATTGGGGGGAACACCGGGGAGCTGTTTTTT
CASSLIGGNTGELFF
>NA|TRBV27|NA|13|TRBJ2-7
TGTGCCAGCCGCGGGCAGGGTTCCTACGAGCAGTACTTC
CASRGQGSYEQYF
>few|TRBV9|NA|16|TRBJ2-7
TGTGCCAGCAGCGCTAGAGCCGGGGGGCTCCCCTACGAGCAGTACTTC
CASSARAGGLPYEQYF
>NA|TRBV4-1|TRBD2|17|TRBJ2-1
TGCGCCAGCAGCCAAGTGGGGAGGGGAAGCTCCTACAATGAGCAGTTCTTC
CASSQVGRGSSYNEQFF
>NA|TRBV20-1|NA|15|TRBJ2-1
TGCAGTGCCAGCGGTCTAAATATTGCCTACAATGAGCAGTTCTTC
CSASGLNIAYNEQFF
>NA|TRBV20-1|NA|10|TRBJ2-5
TGCAGTGCTACGGAAGAGACCCAGTACTTC
CSATEETQYF
>NA|TRBV7-9|NA|15|TRBJ1-2
TGTGCCAGCAGCTTAGTCGCAGGGGCTGGATATGGCTACACCTTC
CASSLVAGAGYGYTF
>few|TRBV7-2|NA|16|TRBJ2-3
TGTGCCAGCAGCTTAGGCGCTAGCCTTCGCACAGATACGCAGTATTTT
CASSLGASLRTDTQYF
>NA|TRBV29-1|TRBD2|17|TRBJ2-1
TGCAGCGTTTACGGGGGTTCCTCGGGAGGGTCCTACAATGAGCAGTTCTTC
CSVYGGSSGGSYNEQFF
>many|TRBV7-2|NA|15|TRBJ2-4
TGTGCCAGCAGCTTAGAGACCGGATTGGCCAACATTCAGTACTTC
CASSLETGLANIQYF
>many|TRBV29-1|TRBD2|15|TRBJ2-1
TGCAGCGTTGGACCCGGACTAGCGGGAGGGGCTGAGCAGTTCTTC
CSVGPGLAGGAEQFF
>many|TRBV20-1|NA|18|TRBJ2-6
TGCAGTGCTAGGCCTCCCCAGGGCGTTGGCTCTGGGGCCAACGTCCTGACTTTC
CSARPPQGVGSGANVLTF
>many|TRBV29-1|TRBD1|14|TRBJ2-1
TGCAGCGTGGAGGACAGGGTAAGAGGGAATGAGCAGTTCTTC
CSVEDRVRGNEQFF
>few|TRBV20-1|TRBD1|15|TRBJ2-2
TGCAGTGCTAGGAAACAGGGGACGAACACCGGGGAGCTGTTTTTT
CSARKQGTNTGELFF
>few|TRBV6-2/TRBV6-3|NA|15|TRBJ2-7
TGTGCCAGCACGGTCAGTCCTAGCGAGACCTACGAGCAGTACTTC
CASTVSPSETYEQYF
>few|TRBV20-1|NA|12|TRBJ2-7
TGCAGTGCTAGAGTAAGCTCCTACGAGCAGTACTTC
CSARVSSYEQYF
>NA|TRBV12-3/TRBV12-4|NA|12|TRBJ1-2
TGTGCCAGCAGTTCCGGACTGGGCGGCTACACCTTC
CASSSGLGGYTF
>few|TRBV4-2|TRBD1|15|TRBJ2-7
TGTGCCAGCAGCCACGACCGGGACAGGGTCGGCGAGCAGTACTTC
CASSHDRDRVGEQYF
>NA|TRBV27|TRBD2|15|TRBJ2-3
TGTGCCAGCAGATGGACTAGCGGGATCACAGATACGCAGTATTTT
CASRWTSGITDTQYF
>few|TRBV5-1|NA|12|TRBJ2-5
TGCGCCAGCAGCGCCTCACAAGAGACCCAGTACTTC
CASSASQETQYF
>few|TRBV11-2|NA|18|TRBJ2-7
TGTGCCAGCAGCTCCCAACTCTTCAGACGCAATCCCTTCTACGAGCAGTACTTC
CASSSQLFRRNPFYEQYF
>many|TRBV12-3/TRBV12-4|NA|15|TRBJ2-1
TGTGCCAGCAGTTTCTCCCAGGGAGGATCCAATGAGCAGTTCTTC
CASSFSQGGSNEQFF
>NA|TRBV11-2|NA|15|TRBJ1-2
TGTGCCAGCAGCTCCTCGGGGAGGGCTAACTATGGCTACACCTTC
CASSSSGRANYGYTF
>many|TRBV27|NA|13|TRBJ1-4
TGTGCCAGCAGTTTCGGGGGGCGGGAAAAACTGTTTTTT
CASSFGGREKLFF
>few|TRBV25-1|TRBD1|15|TRBJ2-7
TGTGCCAGCAGTGACGGGACAGGGAAACCCTACGAGCAGTACTTC
CASSDGTGKPYEQYF
>few|TRBV15|NA|14|TRBJ2-1
TGTGCCACCAGCAGGACCTCCCCTAGAAATGAGCAGTTCTTC
CATSRTSPRNEQFF
>NA|TRBV10-3|NA|16|TRBJ2-2
TGTGCCATCAGCCGAGCAGGGTATCGTGACACCGGGGAGCTGTTTTTT
CAISRAGYRDTGELFF
>few|TRBV4-3|TRBD1|15|TRBJ2-7
TGCGCCAGCAGCCAGGCGGAACAGGGGTTGTACGAGCAGTACTTC
CASSQAEQGLYEQYF
>few|TRBV12-3/TRBV12-4|NA|14|TRBJ1-5
TGTGCCAGCAGTTTCGGTAGGGAAATTCAGCCCCAGCATTTT
CASSFGREIQPQHF
>NA|TRBV10-3|TRBD1|16|TRBJ2-2
TGTGCCACCCGAAGGGGGGACAGGCTGAAGTGGGGGGAGCTGTTTTTT
CATRRGDRLKWGELFF
>few|TRBV7-2|NA|14|TRBJ2-7
TGTGCCAGCAGCACAAGACATCCTCCCTACGAGCAGTACTTC
CASSTRHPPYEQYF
>NA|TRBV12-3/TRBV12-4|NA|12|TRBJ2-7
TGTGCCAGCAGTTTTTTTCAGGTCGAGCAGTACTTC
CASSFFQVEQYF
>NA|TRBV10-3|NA|12|TRBJ1-3
TGTGCCATCAGTGGCTCTGGAAACACCATATATTTT
CAISGSGNTIYF
>NA|TRBV18|NA|15|TRBJ2-5
TGTGCCAGCTCACCGCGACATCTGGCGCAAGAGACCCAGTACTTC
CASSPRHLAQETQYF
>NA|TRBV5-1|NA|16|TRBJ1-3
TGCGCCAGCAGCTTAGGGGACGTCCGCTCTGGAAACACCATATATTTT
CASSLGDVRSGNTIYF
>many|TRBV20-1|NA|14|TRBJ2-5
TGCAGTGCTCGGCGGGCTCTGGGGGGAGAGACCCAGTACTTC
CSARRALGGETQYF
>few|TRBV2|NA|15|TRBJ1-6
TGTGCCAGCGGCTGGTCAAGCTCCTATAATTCACCCCTCCACTTT
CASGWSSSYNSPLHF
>NA|TRBV29-1|TRBD1|13|TRBJ2-1
TGCAGCGCTCTGACAGGGACATACAATGAGCAGTTCTTC
CSALTGTYNEQFF
>few|TRBV11-1|TRBD2|18|TRBJ2-1
TGTGCCAGCAGCTCCAAGCCCGGGACTAGCTCCCGGGGGGGTGAGCAGTTCTTC
CASSSKPGTSSRGGEQFF
>many|TRBV7-8|TRBD2|16|TRBJ2-1
TGTGCCAGCAGCTTAGCGGCTAGCGGGAGGGACCATGAGCAGTTCTTC
CASSLAASGRDHEQFF
>many|TRBV11-2|NA|14|TRBJ2-7
TGTGCCAGCAGCGCCAATCGGTTTCCCTACGAGCAGTACTTC
CASSANRFPYEQYF
>few|TRBV11-2|TRBD1|13|TRBJ2-7
TGTGCCAGCAGCCCGCCGACAGGGACCGAGCAGTACTTC
CASSPPTGTEQYF